These T cell receptor beta chains were read from a single sample in a study of T-cell memory formation after mild COVID-19. Each CDR3 protein is one row after TCRdb ran MiXCR on the 5' RACE reads. Found here are 500,000 to 650,000 distinct CDR3 sequences, 20% to 25% of them singletons; the top ten hold under 8.5%. The sample taken for sequencing was PBMCs or a T cell subset sorted from them (not recorded which). The receptors shown here come from an adult woman who had mild COVID-19 (a few samples of this study predate the infection). Cell type and time point are not known. CDR3s include the opening cysteine and the closing phenylalanine or tryptophan. A D gene is named only where the DNA matches it firmly. Only some rows state a clone size, as once, few, many or a class for expanded clones.

abundance	v_gene	d_gene	len	j_gene	CDR3nt	CDR3aa
.	TRBV4-2	.	14	TRBJ1-3	TGTGCCAGCAGCCCCGACTCTCGGGGAAACACCATATATTTT	CASSPDSRGNTIYF
.	TRBV18	TRBD2	18	TRBJ2-2	TGTGCCAGCTCCAAGGGACTAGCGGGCTTACAGAACACCGGGGAGCTGTTTTTT	CASSKGLAGLQNTGELFF
few	TRBV5-5	.	16	TRBJ1-2	TGTGCCAGCAGCCCTGGGAACAACGCTCCCCAATATGGCTACACCTTC	CASSPGNNAPQYGYTF
.	TRBV25-1	.	15	TRBJ1-6	TGTGCCAGCAGCTCGATCGGGGGGTATAATTCACCCCTCCACTTT	CASSSIGGYNSPLHF
.	TRBV5-1	TRBD1	16	TRBJ2-3	TGCGCCAGCAGCTTGGACGGACAGGGGAGGGCAGATACGCAGTATTTT	CASSLDGQGRADTQYF
few	TRBV6-2/TRBV6-3	TRBD1	13	TRBJ2-2	TGTGCCAGCGACAGGGGAAAAACCGGGGAGCTGTTTTTT	CASDRGKTGELFF
.	TRBV24-1	.	14	TRBJ1-5	TGTGCCACCAGTGATTTAGGTATCAATCAGCCCCAGCATTTT	CATSDLGINQPQHF
.	TRBV30	.	13	TRBJ1-1	TGTGCCTGGAGTGAGAGCTTGAACACTGAAGCTTTCTTT	CAWSESLNTEAFF
many	TRBV15	TRBD1	15	TRBJ2-1	TGTGCCACCAGCTCTGACAGGGTCTTAGGCAATGAGCAGTTCTTC	CATSSDRVLGNEQFF
few	TRBV29-1	.	13	TRBJ1-5	TGCAGCGTTCCAGGTGACGGCAATCAGCCCCAGCATTTT	CSVPGDGNQPQHF
.	TRBV6-5	TRBD2	14	TRBJ2-3	TGTGCCACCGCACTAGCGGGGGACCCAGATACGCAGTATTTT	CATALAGDPDTQYF
.	TRBV27	TRBD2	18	TRBJ2-6	TGTGCCAGCAGTTTACCTAGCGGGAGGCCCTATGGGGCCAACGTCCTGACTTTC	CASSLPSGRPYGANVLTF
.	TRBV20-1	.	12	TRBJ2-3	TGCAGTGCTCGTGGGAGCCATGATACGCAGTATTTT	CSARGSHDTQYF
.	TRBV19	.	15	TRBJ1-1	TGTGCCAGTAGTTCCTCCGGGACGGCGAACACTGAAGCTTTCTTT	CASSSSGTANTEAFF
few	TRBV7-6	TRBD2	16	TRBJ2-7	TGTGCCAGCAGCCCCTGGGTGAGCGGGAGGGCTTACGAGCAGTACTTC	CASSPWVSGRAYEQYF
.	TRBV6-5	.	13	TRBJ1-4	TGTGCCAGCAGTTACGATGGTAATGAAAAACTGTTTTTT	CASSYDGNEKLFF
few	TRBV7-3	.	16	TRBJ2-3	TGTGCCAGCAGCTTGACAGGCCCGCCGGGCACAGATACGCAGTATTTT	CASSLTGPPGTDTQYF
.	TRBV4-1	.	13	TRBJ2-5	TGCGCCAGCAGCCAAGATAAGGAGGTTACCCAGTACTTC	CASSQDKEVTQYF
.	TRBV7-7	TRBD1	15	TRBJ2-5	TGTGCTAGCAGCCCCCGACAGGGTCGACAAGAGACCCAGTACTTC	CASSPRQGRQETQYF
few	TRBV2	TRBD2	16	TRBJ2-1	TGTGCCAGCAGTGAAGTACTAGCGGCCTCCTACAATGAGCAGTTCTTC	CASSEVLAASYNEQFF
few	TRBV10-3	TRBD2	16	TRBJ2-1	TGTGCCATCAGTGACCTGACTAGCGGGAGTGACAATGAGCAGTTCTTC	CAISDLTSGSDNEQFF
.	TRBV7-2	.	16	TRBJ1-1	TGTGCCAGCAGCTTAGTCTTGCAGGGGAAGAACACTGAAGCTTTCTTT	CASSLVLQGKNTEAFF
.	TRBV9	TRBD2	16	TRBJ2-4	TGTGCCAGCAGCCCTAGCGGGGGGGCCGGCAAAAACATTCAGTACTTC	CASSPSGGAGKNIQYF
few	TRBV7-7	TRBD1	16	TRBJ1-2	TGTGCTAGCAGCTTACTGTGGACAGGGGATAACTATGGCTACACCTTC	CASSLLWTGDNYGYTF
few	TRBV6-5	.	13	TRBJ1-2	TGTGCCAGCAGTTATAACAGGGACTATGGCTACACCTTC	CASSYNRDYGYTF
.	TRBV6-5	TRBD2	17	TRBJ2-7	TGTGCCAGCAGTAAATCTCTAGCGGGAGGTTCATCCTACGAGCAGTACTTC	CASSKSLAGGSSYEQYF
.	TRBV28	TRBD1	16	TRBJ2-7	TGTGCCAGCAGTCCACAAACGACAGGGGGCCGAGGCGAGCAGTACTTC	CASSPQTTGGRGEQYF
few	TRBV29-1	.	12	TRBJ2-7	TGCAGCGTTGAGGGGAGCTCCTACGAGCAGTACTTC	CSVEGSSYEQYF
.	TRBV6-6	.	13	TRBJ2-7	TGTGCCAGCAGGCCAGGGTATCCCTACGAGCAGTACTTC	CASRPGYPYEQYF
.	TRBV4-1	TRBD2	18	TRBJ2-5	TGCGCCAGCAGCCAAGATTCAGCTAGCGGGGGGTATCAAGAGACCCAGTACTTC	CASSQDSASGGYQETQYF
.	TRBV11-2	.	16	TRBJ2-2	TGTGCCAGCAGCTTGTGGGCAGGGGCGAACACCGGGGAGCTGTTTTTT	CASSLWAGANTGELFF
.	TRBV2	TRBD1	12	TRBJ2-2	TGTGACAGCAGTGAATGGGACAGGGGCGGGATTTTT	CDSSEWDRGGIF
few	TRBV2	.	14	TRBJ1-4	TGTGCCAGCAGTCCCCAAATCGTTGGAGAAAAACTGTTTTTT	CASSPQIVGEKLFF
many	TRBV14	.	13	TRBJ2-1	TGTGCCAGCAGCCAAGACAGCTACAATGAGCAGTTCTTC	CASSQDSYNEQFF
.	TRBV12-3/TRBV12-4	.	17	TRBJ1-1	TGTGCCAGCAGTTTCCCAGCACAGGTAACGGTGAACACTGAAGCTTTCTTT	CASSFPAQVTVNTEAFF
.	TRBV4-1	.	18	TRBJ2-3	TGCGCCAGCAGCCAAGGGGCCCTAGCGAGTCTTTTCACAGATACGCAGTATTTT	CASSQGALASLFTDTQYF
few	TRBV18	TRBD1	17	TRBJ1-1	TGTGCCAGCTCACCACCTTTGGGGACAGGGTTGGGTGCTGAAGCTTTCTTT	CASSPPLGTGLGAEAFF
.	TRBV24-1	TRBD1	14	TRBJ1-6	TGTGCCACCAAGGCCGCAGGGGGCAATTCACCCCTCCACTTT	CATKAAGGNSPLHF
.	TRBV7-6	.	16	TRBJ2-1	TGTGCCAGCAGCTTAATCTCGGGGGTCCCCTACAATGAGCAGTTCTTC	CASSLISGVPYNEQFF
.	TRBV12-3/TRBV12-4	.	13	TRBJ2-1	TGTGCCAGCACCTCGTACCAAGGTAATGAGCAGTTCTTC	CASTSYQGNEQFF
.	TRBV3-1	.	15	TRBJ2-5	TGTGCCAGCAGCCAAGAGTGGACAGACGGGGAGACCCAGTACTTC	CASSQEWTDGETQYF
.	TRBV3-1	TRBD1	15	TRBJ1-2	TGTGCCAGCAGCCGAGGGACAGGGGGCGGCTATGGCTACACCTTC	CASSRGTGGGYGYTF
.	TRBV20-1	.	15	TRBJ1-1	TGCAGTGCTAGAGCGAAGGGACACCCGAACACTGAAGCTTTCTTT	CSARAKGHPNTEAFF
few	TRBV29-1	.	12	TRBJ1-2	TGCAGCGTGGGCCTGCCCAACTATGGCTACACCTTC	CSVGLPNYGYTF
few	TRBV12-3/TRBV12-4	.	13	TRBJ1-2	TGTGCCAGCACCCCGGCCGTAAACTATGGCTACACCTTC	CASTPAVNYGYTF
.	TRBV7-3	TRBD1	13	TRBJ2-1	TGTGCCAGCAGCCCGGACAGGGAAAATGAGCAGTTCTTC	CASSPDRENEQFF
few	TRBV7-3	TRBD1	15	TRBJ2-1	TGTGCCAGCAGCACAGACAGGGCCGTCTACAATGAGCAGTTCTTC	CASSTDRAVYNEQFF
few	TRBV4-3	TRBD2	17	TRBJ2-7	TGCGCCAGCAGCCAAGATGTGGGGGCTAGCGGGAGCTACGAGCAGTACTTC	CASSQDVGASGSYEQYF
.	TRBV5-1	.	14	TRBJ1-1	TGCGCCAGCAGCTTGAGGGGGGCGAGAGCTGAAGCTTTCTTT	CASSLRGARAEAFF
.	TRBV2	.	15	TRBJ1-1	TGTGCCAGCAGTGAGAGACAGGCTAAGAACACTGAAGCTTTCTTT	CASSERQAKNTEAFF
.	TRBV14	.	13	TRBJ1-1	TGTGCCAGCAGCCCGGACAACCCACATGAAGCTTTCTTT	CASSPDNPHEAFF
few	TRBV6-6	.	14	TRBJ1-2	TGTGCCAGCAGTCTCACCGGGGGGCAGGGTGGCTACACCTTC	CASSLTGGQGGYTF
.	TRBV7-6	TRBD2	20	TRBJ2-3	TGTGCCAGCAGCTCCCCAGCGGGGGGGTTAGCGGGAGAGTTCGCAGATACGCAGTATTTT	CASSSPAGGLAGEFADTQYF
many	TRBV10-3	TRBD1	16	TRBJ1-1	TGTGCCATCAGTGAGGACAGGGGGCATGGGAACACTGAAGCTTTCTTT	CAISEDRGHGNTEAFF
.	TRBV12-3/TRBV12-4	.	14	TRBJ2-1	TGTGCCAGCAGTCTCAATTCGTGGGACAATGAGCAGTTCTTC	CASSLNSWDNEQFF